This note documents a single TCR beta chain sequence. This CDR3 region has 15 residues. The germline gives CDR1 MNHEY, CDR2 SVGAGI. The V segment lost 8 bases and the J segment 3 bases; nucleotides outside the gene matches: 9. This entry is derived from a study of blood T cell repertoires in COVID-19. Across the whole study: PBMCs, B-cell-depleted T cells, or T cells were the source of the cDNA or gDNA that made up the material.

Assay: immunoSEQ multiplex PCR; the TCRdb copy retains only in-frame clones and omits some. The sample includes about 110,000 clones, about 89% of them seen just once. The specimen was peripheral blood. The sequence derives from a man aged 35-49 years with acute or convalescent COVID-19. The chain links TRBV6-5 to TRBJ2-2, with TRBD2 identical over 7 bases. The CDR3 nucleotides read TGTGCCAGCTCCGGAGTGGGGGGGGACACCGGGGAGCTGTTTTTT. Protein product: CASSGVGGDTGELFF.